This TCR beta chain appears in the sequencing data of a study of cytomegalovirus exposure and HLA in healthy donors. Study conclusions and caveats: Specific recognition of CMV antigens was confirmed in vitro for a few chains (all CMV-associated).

About this clone: What it binds is unknown. Other DNA sequences from this sample encode an identical CDR3 as well.

The PCR used 60 Vbeta and 13 Jbeta primers. Measured with immunoSEQ multiplex PCR; TCRdb has only the in-frame clones, and not every one. The sample comprises just over 150,000 clones, around four fifths of which are singletons, and 1.9% rests with the top ten. The receptor was isolated from a young man in good health and CMV-seronegative. Material for sequencing was PBMCs.

CDR3 nucleotides: TGTGCCAGTAGTATAGCCAGGGAAGAGACCCAGTACTTC. It codes for CASSIAREETQYF. This chain connects TRBV19 to TRBJ2-5, with D possibly matching TRBD1 (5 bases). In germline, CDR1 is LNHDA, CDR2 SQIVND (reference sequence). This CDR3 has 13 amino acids. Trimming removed 1 base from V and 3 bases from J, with 6 bases in between. The full variable domain, its missing parts supplied by reference TRBV19 and TRBJ2-5, is DGGITQSPKYLFRKEGQNVTLSCEQNLNHDAMYWYRQDPGQGLRLIYYSQIVNDFQKGDIAEGYSVSREKKESFPLTVTSAQKNPTAFYLCASSIAREETQYFGPGTRLLVL.